These 32 T cell receptor beta chains were sequenced from one sample in a study of beta chain features in type 1 diabetes. The antigens of these receptors remain unknown. Expressed TCRB transcripts got sequenced, as all isolated RNA was reverse transcribed. The assay was immunoSEQ multiplex PCR, and TCRdb's table has in-frame clones only and misses some. The sample has 240,000 or so clones; approximately 15% are singletons. Whole-study results and caveats: Moderate but significant shortening of TCRB CDR3s was recorded in all four CD4+ subsets from Type 1 diabetes patients.

The sample was naive CD4+ T cells from blood. These receptors originate from a man between 25 and 39 years old with type 1 diabetes.

The rearrangement joins TRBV14 to TRBJ2-5; 9 nucleotides match TRBD2. The CDR3 is 15 amino acids. Germline values: CDR1 SGHDN, CDR2 FVKESK. Trimming removed 3 bases from V and 5 bases from J; junction bases left unmatched: 7. CDR3 loop: CASSHSGREGETQYF. DNA of the CDR3: TGTGCCAGCAGCCACTCGGGGCGGGAGGGCGAGACCCAGTACTTC.

The V call is TRBV9, the J call TRBJ2-4; tentative D call: TRBD2 (6 bases). The CDR3 consists of 13 residues. The V gene lost 3 bases and the J gene lost 7 bases, with 11 bases spanning the gap. CDR1 and CDR2 (germline): SGDLS, YYNGEE. In DNA form, the CDR3 reads TGTGCCAGCAGCGCCGGCGGGGAGAACATTCAGTACTTC. It codes for CASSAGGENIQYF.

There are a few counts of this clone. The gene calls are TRBV7-2 and TRBJ1-5, with no clear D. V gave up 1 base and J gave up 5 bases, with 6 bases separating them. Per the germline V gene, CDR1 is SGHTA and CDR2 is FQGNSA. The CDR3 loop spans 13 amino acids. CDR3 DNA sequence: TGTGCCAGCAGCTTAGTCCGCGATCAGCCCCAGCATTTT. This encodes CASSLVRDQPQHF.

This clone occurred a few times. V usage is TRBV5-1 and J usage is TRBJ2-6; D is undetermined. V lost 0 bases, J lost 0 bases, and 7 bases lay in between. CDR3 size: 16 residues. Germline V gives CDR1 SGHRS, CDR2 YFSETQ. The CDR3 DNA reads as TGCGCCAGCAGCTTGGGACTTAGCTCTGGGGCCAACGTCCTGACTTTC. This sequence encodes CASSLGLSSGANVLTF.

V is TRBV2 and J is TRBJ1-5, with TRBD1 as a possible D gene (5 bases). This CDR3 spans 14 amino acids. Per germline, CDR1 SNHLY and CDR2 FYNNEI. Between the trimmed V and J ends, which lost 5 bases and 7 bases, there was a span of 15 bases. DNA for the CDR3: TGTGCCAGCAGTCCTCAGGGAAATGGCCAGCCCCAGCATTTT. This sequence encodes CASSPQGNGQPQHF.

The chain combines TRBV19 with TRBJ2-1, with 7 positions matching TRBD1. The V segment lost 4 bases and the J segment 0 bases; nucleotides outside the gene matches: 3. CDR1 is LNHDA and CDR2 is SQIVND in the germline V gene (reference sequence). The CDR3 spans 15 residues. The CDR3: CASSTGDSSYNEQFF. The CDR3 nucleotides read TGTGCCAGTAGTACTGGGGACAGCTCCTACAATGAGCAGTTCTTC.

This chain uses TRBV9 with TRBJ1-1; no clear D. The germline CDR1 and CDR2 sequences are SGDLS and YYNGEE. V lost 0 bases to trimming and J lost 6 bases, with 15 bases between them. The CDR3 sequence is 15 residues long. Here the CDR3 DNA reads TGTGCCAGCAGCGTAGTCTCCCCGAGTCTGGCTGAAGCTTTCTTT. Translating it yields CASSVVSPSLAEAFF. The full variable domain, with the rest looked up from reference TRBV9 and TRBJ1-1, is DSGVTQTPKHLITATGQRVTLRCSPRSGDLSVYWYQQSLDQGLQFLIQYYNGEERAKGNILERFSAQQFPDLHSELNLSSLELGDSALYFCASSVVSPSLAEAFFGQGTRLTVV.

This clone was picked up a small number of times. The chain is built from TRBV5-4 and TRBJ2-2, with TRBD1 identical over 7 bases. This CDR3 is built from 16 residues. V trimming: 0 bases; J trimming: 7 bases; junction bases outside the gene matches: 9. Germline V lookup: CDR1 SGHNT, CDR2 YYREEE (reference sequence). The CDR3 loop reads CASSLALQGFGGELFF. The CDR3 nucleotides are TGTGCCAGCAGCTTGGCCCTACAGGGGTTCGGCGGGGAGCTGTTTTTT.

The table lists this clone with a count of one. The chain is built from TRBV2 and TRBJ2-3; D not resolved. V lost 6 bases, J lost 1 base, and 8 bases lay in between. The CDR3 is 13 residues long. Germline V CDR1 and CDR2: SNHLY, FYNNEI. The CDR3, as DNA: TGTGCCAGCAGGGCCTGGCGCACAGATACGCAGTATTTT. It specifies CASRAWRTDTQYF.

The table lists this clone with a few counts. This sequence joins TRBV29-1 and TRBJ2-3, with D possibly being TRBD2 (6 bases). V was shortened by 4 bases and J by 1 base, with 12 bases between the two germline ends. The CDR3 covers 14 residues. Germline V CDR1 and CDR2: SQVTM, ANQGSEA. CDR3 coding DNA: TGCAGCGTTGCTAGGCTAGCGCGCACAGATACGCAGTATTTT. Translating it yields CSVARLARTDTQYF.

DNA for the CDR3: TGTGCCAGCACTAGGGACAGGAATGAGCAGTTCTTC. Encoded protein: CASTRDRNEQFF. The rearrangement uses TRBV7-8 and TRBJ2-1, with 8 bases fitting TRBD1. In germline, CDR1 is SGHVS, CDR2 FQNEAQ. The CDR3 runs 12 residues. Trimming took 7 bases from V and 7 from J; bases not matched to a gene: 3.

This clone turned up a few times. The chain uses TRBV7-9 and TRBJ2-2; 10 bases map to TRBD2. J was trimmed by 7 bases and V by 3 bases; bases with no gene match: 2. The CDR3 runs 14 residues. Per germline, CDR1 SEHNR and CDR2 FQNEAQ (reference sequence). CDR3 DNA: TGTGCCAGCAGCTTCCTAGCGGGGGACGGGGAGCTGTTTTTT. Its translation: CASSFLAGDGELFF.

This chain links TRBV2 with TRBJ1-5; possibly TRBD1 for D (6 bases). Germline loops: CDR1 SNHLY, CDR2 FYNNEI. With 3 bases removed from V and 4 bases from J, the gap between germline ends came to 13 bases. The CDR3 loop spans 15 amino acids. Here the CDR3 reads CASSDEQGLNQPQHF. For the CDR3, the DNA is TGTGCCAGCAGTGACGAACAGGGTCTGAATCAGCCCCAGCATTTT.

This clone was observed a few times. V usage is TRBV13 and J usage is TRBJ2-7, with 7 bases aligning to TRBD1. V gave up 4 bases and J gave up 1 base; unmatched junction bases: 7. CDR1 and CDR2 from the germline V gene are PRHDT and FYEKMQ (reference sequence). This CDR3 region has 15 residues. CDR3 loop: CASSSDRALSYEQYF. DNA for the CDR3: TGTGCCAGCAGCTCCGACAGGGCCCTTTCCTACGAGCAGTACTTC.

V and J are TRBV7-6 and TRBJ1-1; D gene uncertain. Germline-derived CDR1 and CDR2 are SGHVS and FNYEAQ. The CDR3 runs to 14 residues. Trimming took off 5 bases at V and 1 base at J, with 11 bases between the two ends. The CDR3 sequence is CASSPVRGNTEAFF. The CDR3 DNA is TGTGCCAGCAGCCCCGTTAGAGGGAACACTGAAGCTTTCTTT.

The genes are TRBV2 and TRBJ1-6, with 8 bases aligning to TRBD1. The ends lost 4 bases at V and 7 bases at J; junction bases unmatched: 3. CDR1 SNHLY and CDR2 FYNNEI come from the germline V gene. This CDR3 is 14 amino acids long. CDR3 DNA sequence: TGTGCCAGCAGTGTGGACAGGGTCAATTCACCCCTCCACTTT. Its translation is CASSVDRVNSPLHF.

V is TRBV19 and J is TRBJ2-5, with no clear D. The CDR3 runs to 14 residues. Per germline, CDR1 LNHDA and CDR2 SQIVND (reference sequence). Trimming took 1 base from V and 2 from J, leaving 8 bases between them. CDR3 nucleotide sequence: TGTGCCAGTAGTATAGGGCCAGGACAAGAGACCCAGTACTTC. Its protein product is CASSIGPGQETQYF.

This clone turned up a few times. The gene calls are TRBV7-7 and TRBJ2-7; no definite D call. The germline gives CDR1 SSHAT, CDR2 FNYEAQ (reference sequence). The V and J ends lost 11 bases and 4 bases respectively, with 9 bases between them. This CDR3 comprises 10 residues. CDR3 nucleotide sequence: TGTGCCCGTGACTTTTACGAGCAGTACTTC. Translating it yields CARDFYEQYF.

This rearrangement joins TRBV5-4 to TRBJ2-3; D gene ambiguous. Trimming removed 0 bases at V and 2 bases at J, with 7 bases between. This CDR3 spans 14 amino acids. Germline-derived CDR1 and CDR2 are SGHNT and YYREEE (reference sequence). The CDR3 DNA sequence: TGTGCCAGCAGCTTGGGGCCTTACACAGATACGCAGTATTTT. This encodes CASSLGPYTDTQYF.

As DNA, the CDR3 is TGTGCCAGCAGCGTAGGGTCGGGAAACACCGGGGAGCTGTTTTTT. It yields the protein CASSVGSGNTGELFF. The rearrangement uses TRBV9 and TRBJ2-2; possible D gene TRBD2, 5 bases. The CDR3 consists of 15 residues. V was pared by 0 bases and J by 2 bases, with 8 bases between. The germline gives CDR1 SGDLS, CDR2 YYNGEE.

The chain links TRBV18 to TRBJ1-6, with 9 bases that match TRBD1. This CDR3 region has 15 residues. Germline loops: CDR1 KGHSH, CDR2 LQKENI. J lost 9 bases, V lost 3 bases, and 6 bases had no gene match. CDR3 in amino acids: CASSPRQGDFSPLHF. The DNA for the CDR3 is TGTGCCAGCTCACCGCGACAGGGGGATTTTTCACCCCTCCACTTT.

This clone was seen only a few times. This rearrangement joins TRBV6-5 to TRBJ1-2, with 7 bases lining up with TRBD1. The CDR3 is 14 residues long. V was pared by 6 bases and J by 5 bases, with 9 bases of the junction left unmatched. The germline V gene has CDR1 MNHEY and CDR2 SVGAGI. The CDR3 reads CASSSTGLGYGYTF. Here the CDR3 DNA reads TGTGCCAGCAGCTCGACAGGGCTTGGGTATGGCTACACCTTC.

The gene calls are TRBV30 and TRBJ2-4; tentatively, D is TRBD1 (5 bases). The V gene's germline CDR1 is GTSNPN and CDR2 SVGIG (reference sequence). Between the trimmed V and J ends, which lost 1 base and 7 bases, there was a span of 14 bases. The length of the CDR3 is 14 residues. The CDR3, as DNA: TGTGCCTGGAGTGGGGCCCCGCCAGGGAACATTCAGTACTTC. Encoded protein: CAWSGAPPGNIQYF.

This clone was recorded a few times. V and J are TRBV30 and TRBJ2-5; D is perhaps TRBD2 (6 bases). CDR1 GTSNPN and CDR2 SVGIG come from the germline V gene (reference sequence). The V end lost 3 bases, the J end lost 4 bases, and 9 bases lay between the germline ends. CDR3 length: 12 amino acids. This CDR3 is CAWRTGAETQYF. The CDR3, as DNA: TGTGCCTGGAGGACGGGAGCAGAGACCCAGTACTTC. Full variable domain (remainder filled in from reference TRBV30 and TRBJ2-5): SQTIHQWPATLVQPVGSPLSLECTVEGTSNPNLYWYRQAAGRGLQLLFYSVGIGQISSEVPQNLSASRPQDRQFILSSKKLLLSDSGFYLCAWRTGAETQYFGPGTRLLVL.

This clone was counted a few times. The chain couples TRBV27 to TRBJ1-5; maybe TRBD1 (6 bases). The CDR3 is 15 amino acids. The germline V gene encodes CDR1 MNHEY and CDR2 SMNVEV (reference sequence). V lost 5 bases and J lost 5, with 16 bases in between. The CDR3, as DNA: TGTGCCAGCAGTACTCACAGGGAGGGAGATCAGCCCCAGCATTTT. It translates to CASSTHREGDQPQHF.

This clone came up a few times. The gene calls are TRBV5-1 and TRBJ2-5, with D perhaps matching TRBD2 (5 bases). V lost 5 bases, J lost 1 base, and 15 bases lay in between. Germline V gives CDR1 SGHRS, CDR2 YFSETQ. This CDR3 region has 15 residues. The CDR3 DNA reads as TGCGCCAGCAGGCTAACTAGGAGCCTCCAAGAGACCCAGTACTTC. It translates to CASRLTRSLQETQYF.

This clone has just a few counts. The CDR3 sequence is CASSEGTGGYGYTF. The CDR3 DNA follows: TGTGCCAGCAGTGAAGGGACAGGGGGCTATGGCTACACCTTC. The V gene is TRBV2, the J gene TRBJ1-2, with 10 bases lining up with TRBD1. With 1 base clipped from V and 4 bases from J, the junction kept 0 bases outside the gene matches. This CDR3 contains 14 residues. Germline values: CDR1 SNHLY, CDR2 FYNNEI.

V gene TRBV4-1 combines with J gene TRBJ2-5; TRBD2 aligns across 14 bases. The germline V gene encodes CDR1 MGHRA and CDR2 YSYEKL. Trimming took 1 base from V and 5 from J; bases not matched to a gene: 3. The CDR3 runs to 16 residues. In nucleotides, the CDR3 is TGCGCCAGCAGCCAAGCGGGACTAGCGGGAGATGAGACCCAGTACTTC. It encodes CASSQAGLAGDETQYF.

The chain combines TRBV2 with TRBJ2-3, with TRBD2 as a possible D gene (6 bases). The CDR3 runs to 15 residues. The germline V and J ends were trimmed by 7 bases and 2 bases, with 16 bases remaining between them. Looked up from germline, CDR1 is SNHLY and CDR2 is FYNNEI. Here the CDR3 DNA reads TGTGCCAGCACGCCTCGTAGCGGAAACACAGATACGCAGTATTTT. Its protein product is CASTPRSGNTDTQYF. Full variable domain (remainder filled in from reference TRBV2 and TRBJ2-3): EPEVTQTPSHQVTQMGQEVILRCVPISNHLYFYWYRQILGQKVEFLVSFYNNEISEKSEIFDDQFSVERPDGSNFTLKIRSTKLEDSAMYFCASTPRSGNTDTQYFGPGTRLTVL.

This clone was seen more than once but under ten times. The genes are TRBV6-6 and TRBJ1-5, with 7 bases aligning to TRBD1. V lost 6 bases and J lost 1; bases outside the gene matches: 6. This CDR3 contains 15 residues. The germline V gene encodes CDR1 MNHNY and CDR2 SVGAGI (reference sequence). The CDR3 bases are TGTGCCAGCAGACCCGACAGGGACAGCAATCAGCCCCAGCATTTT. As protein: CASRPDRDSNQPQHF.

The chain is built from TRBV7-9 and TRBJ2-3; D ambiguous. This CDR3 comprises 14 residues. Germline V gene data show CDR1 as SEHNR and CDR2 as FQNEAQ (reference sequence). V lost 1 base and J lost 2, with 7 bases in between. CDR3 nucleotides: TGTGCCAGCAGCTTAGGGGCCGTCACAGATACGCAGTATTTT. This translates into CASSLGAVTDTQYF.

This clone was detected a few times. V and J are TRBV6-5 and TRBJ2-5; D may be TRBD2 (7 bases). Germline CDR1 MNHEY, CDR2 SVGAGI. The CDR3 totals 16 residues. The V gene lost 2 bases and the J gene lost 4 bases, with 17 bases spanning the gap. CDR3 DNA: TGTGCCAGCAGTTACGAAGGGCGGGGGCTGGGAGAGACCCAGTACTTC. It specifies CASSYEGRGLGETQYF.